The 20 T cell receptor beta chains given below trace back to one sample, sequenced in a study of Ad26.COV2.S vaccination and SARS-CoV-2 variants. The assay was immunoSEQ multiplex PCR, and TCRdb's table has in-frame clones only and misses some. The sample has tens of thousands of clones; approximately 81% are singletons. This material consisted of peripheral blood, taken after recovery from COVID-19. Source of these receptors: a human donor who had recovered from COVID-19.

This clone was counted ten times or more. The DNA for the CDR3 is TGTGCCAGCAGCTTAGGCCCCCCCTCCTACGAGCAGTACTTC. Translated, it gives CASSLGPPSYEQYF. J is TRBJ2-7 and V is TRBV11-2, with no clear D. V lost 1 base and J lost 0, with 7 bases in between. The CDR3 runs to 14 residues. From germline, CDR1 is SGHAT and CDR2 FQNNGV. The whole variable domain, remainder taken from reference TRBV11-2 and TRBJ2-7, is EAGVAQSPRYKIIEKRQSVAFWCNPISGHATLYWYQQILGQGPKLLIQFQNNGVVDDSQLPKDRFSAERLKGVDSTLKIQPAKLEDSAVYLCASSLGPPSYEQYFGPGTRLTVT.

The chain has TRBV7-2 and TRBJ2-2; D gene uncertain. CDR3 length: 14 amino acids. CDR1 is SGHTA, CDR2 FQGNSA, per germline. Trimming stripped 7 bases from V and 4 bases from J, with 13 bases between. CDR3 DNA: TGTGCCAGCACGGCAGCGACTCTCACCGGGGAGCTGTTTTTT. This codes for CASTAATLTGELFF.

This clone occurred many times. This chain joins TRBV6-1 and TRBJ1-1; the D gene is possibly TRBD1 (5 bases). The germline V and J ends were trimmed by 1 base and 3 bases, with 9 bases remaining between them. CDR3 length equals 14 residues. Germline CDR1 reads MNHNS; CDR2 reads SASEGT. Here the CDR3 DNA reads TGTGCCAGCAGTGAAGGGGGGACCTACACTGAAGCTTTCTTT. This sequence encodes CASSEGGTYTEAFF.

This chain connects TRBV29-1 to TRBJ2-3; D ambiguous. V shed 3 bases and J shed 1 base, with 11 bases lying between them. This CDR3 comprises 14 residues. Germline assignment: CDR1 SQVTM and CDR2 ANQGSEA. CDR3 DNA: TGCAGCGTTGACGGTCTGCCCGGCACAGATACGCAGTATTTT. Translated: CSVDGLPGTDTQYF.

The V gene is TRBV9, the J gene TRBJ2-7; D gene ambiguous. Germline CDR1 SGDLS, CDR2 YYNGEE. The CDR3 runs to 13 residues. The V gene lost 3 bases and the J gene lost 2 bases, with 9 bases spanning the gap. This chain's CDR3 is CASSEGLAYEQYF. CDR3 bases: TGTGCCAGCAGCGAGGGCCTAGCCTACGAGCAGTACTTC.

The V gene is TRBV21-1, the J gene TRBJ1-6. TRBV21-1 is a pseudogene locus. The CDR3 extends over 12 amino acids. For the CDR3, the DNA is TGTGCCAGCAGCAAAGATGGGGTGGCCCTCCACTTT. The encoded protein is CASSKDGVALHF.

This chain uses TRBV11-2 with TRBJ2-1; 8 nucleotides match TRBD1. J gave up 9 bases and V 3 bases, and 4 bases lay outside the gene matches. The CDR3 runs to 13 residues. The germline gives CDR1 SGHAT, CDR2 FQNNGV. CDR3 in amino acids: CASSFQGAFEQFF. The CDR3 DNA reads TGTGCCAGCAGCTTCCAGGGGGCCTTTGAGCAGTTCTTC.

The rearrangement joins TRBV7-9 to TRBJ1-4; D remains unclear. Germline assignment: CDR1 SEHNR and CDR2 FQNEAQ (reference sequence). Trimming pared 2 bases from V and 4 bases from J, leaving 11 bases between. The CDR3 is 15 amino acids. For the CDR3, the DNA is TGTGCCAGCAGCTTACCGGCAGGACTTAATGAAAAACTGTTTTTT. As protein: CASSLPAGLNEKLFF.

A few counts support this clone. This chain joins TRBV4-3 and TRBJ2-7; TRBD1 matches at 10 bases. This CDR3 spans 15 amino acids. J lost 7 bases, V lost 0 bases, and 6 bases had no gene match. CDR1 LGHNA and CDR2 YSLEER come from the germline V gene. The CDR3 DNA follows: TGCGCCAGCAGCCAAGATGGACAGGGGGTTGGAGAGCAGTACTTC. This sequence encodes CASSQDGQGVGEQYF.

The rearrangement joins TRBV6-1 to TRBJ2-3; TRBD2 is a possible D gene (7 bases). Germline values: CDR1 MNHNS, CDR2 SASEGT. Trimming removed 2 bases from V and 2 bases from J, with 11 bases in between. This CDR3 spans 15 amino acids. The CDR3 here is CASSELGGDTDTQYF. CDR3 sequence (DNA): TGTGCCAGCAGTGAATTAGGGGGGGACACAGATACGCAGTATTTT.

The rearrangement uses TRBV7-2 and TRBJ1-2; 7 bases map to TRBD1. This CDR3 contains 15 residues. Germline V gene data show CDR1 as SGHTA and CDR2 as FQGNSA. Trimming at V came to 1 base and at J to 7 bases, leaving 9 bases not matched to a gene. The CDR3 sequence: CASSLEGQSTFGYTF. CDR3 nucleotide sequence: TGTGCCAGCAGCTTAGAGGGACAGAGTACATTTGGCTACACCTTC. The variable domain in full, completed from reference TRBV7-2 and TRBJ1-2, reads GAGVSQSPSNKVTEKGKDVELRCDPISGHTALYWYRQSLGQGLEFLIYFQGNSAPDKSGLPSDRFSAERTGGSVSTLTIQRTQQEDSAVYLCASSLEGQSTFGYTFGSGTRLTVV.

This clone was counted a few times. The chain uses TRBV27 and TRBJ2-2; TRBD2 matches 9 bases. There are 15 residues in the CDR3. CDR1 and CDR2 from the germline V gene are MNHEY and SMNVEV (reference sequence). CDR3: CATRAGGLNTGELFF. CDR3 DNA sequence: TGTGCTACCAGGGCGGGAGGGCTTAACACCGGGGAGCTGTTTTTT.

This chain uses TRBV5-1 with TRBJ2-1; possible D gene TRBD2, 6 bases. CDR1 SGHRS and CDR2 YFSETQ come from the germline V gene. CDR3 length equals 17 residues. V was trimmed by 0 bases and J by 2 bases, leaving 15 bases between them. CDR3 DNA: TGCGCCAGCAGCTTGGCCCTTCTAGCGACTACCTACAATGAGCAGTTCTTC. This encodes CASSLALLATTYNEQFF.

This sequence joins TRBV10-2 and TRBJ1-6; no clear D gene. Trimming stripped 2 bases from V and 9 bases from J, with 14 bases between. This CDR3 is 15 amino acids long. Germline assignment: CDR1 WSHSY and CDR2 SAAADI. The CDR3 reads CASSEGPSWSSPLHF. CDR3 nucleotides: TGCGCCAGCAGTGAGGGACCCTCATGGAGTTCACCCCTCCACTTT.

The V gene is TRBV12-3 or TRBV12-4, the J gene TRBJ1-2; no definite D call. The germline V and J ends were trimmed by 3 bases and 5 bases, with 7 bases remaining between them. This CDR3 is built from 12 residues. The CDR3 loop is CASSFWGYGYTF. CDR3 bases: TGTGCCAGCAGTTTTTGGGGATATGGCTACACCTTC.

The rearrangement joins TRBV24-1 to TRBJ2-1; TRBD1 is a possible D gene (5 bases). The germline CDR1 and CDR2 sequences are KGHDR and SFDVKD. Trimming took off 4 bases at V and 8 bases at J, with 17 bases between the two ends. The CDR3 length is 15 residues. CDR3 sequence: CATSDRNPQGDEQFF. As DNA, the CDR3 is TGTGCCACCAGTGACCGCAACCCTCAGGGCGATGAGCAGTTCTTC.

The sample holds one count of this clone. The V and J genes are TRBV4-3 and TRBJ1-4; D may be TRBD1 (5 bases). CDR1 and CDR2 from the germline V gene are LGHNA and YSLEER. V was trimmed by 0 bases and J by 8 bases, leaving 22 bases between them. CDR3 length: 18 amino acids. CDR3 loop: CASSQDISVGQNWEKLFF. The CDR3 DNA reads as TGCGCCAGCAGCCAAGATATTTCGGTGGGGCAGAATTGGGAAAAACTGTTTTTT.

This chain connects TRBV13 to TRBJ2-3; no clear D. Trimming shortened V by 1 base and J by 5 bases, and 7 bases separated the two germline ends. In germline, CDR1 is PRHDT, CDR2 FYEKMQ (reference sequence). The CDR3 is 13 residues long. The CDR3 DNA sequence: TGTGCCAGCAGCTTAGAAAACGGAGATACGCAGTATTTT. It is translated as CASSLENGDTQYF. Complete variable domain (other parts from reference TRBV13 and TRBJ2-3): AAGVIQSPRHLIKEKRETATLKCYPIPRHDTVYWYQQGPGQDPQFLISFYEKMQSDKGSIPDRFSAQQFSDYHSELNMSSLELGDSALYFCASSLENGDTQYFGPGTRLTVL.

This sequence joins TRBV28 and TRBJ1-4; D unclear. V was pared by 1 base and J by 8 bases, with 14 bases between. The CDR3 is made up of 15 amino acids. Germline V gene data show CDR1 as MDHEN and CDR2 as SYDVKM. The CDR3 bases are TGTGCCAGCAGTTTATTAAGCGCGGGAGGCGAAAAACTGTTTTTT. This encodes CASSLLSAGGEKLFF. Based on the CDR3 plus reference TRBV28 and TRBJ1-4, the full variable domain is DVKVTQSSRYLVKRTGEKVFLECVQDMDHENMFWYRQDPGLGLRLIYFSYDVKMKEKGDIPEGYSVSREKKERFSLILESASTNQTSMYLCASSLLSAGGEKLFFGSGTQLSVL.

Concerning this clone: This sample also contains other DNA sequences that code for the same CDR3. This sequence joins TRBV12-3 or TRBV12-4 and TRBJ1-1; D gene uncertain. The CDR3 covers 13 residues. V was trimmed by 5 bases and J by 0 bases, leaving 7 bases between them. In DNA, the CDR3 is TGTGCCAGCAGTCGGGAATTGAACACTGAAGCTTTCTTT. Translation: CASSRELNTEAFF.